This note documents a single T cell receptor beta chain sequence. CDR1 and CDR2 from the germline V gene are SGHVS and FQNEAQ. This CDR3 has 14 amino acids. Deletions cut 0 bases from V and 6 bases from J, with 11 bases between. The source of the sample is a study of chemoradiotherapy in HPV16-positive cancers. TCRdb's table, derived via immunoSEQ multiplex PCR, lists solely in-frame clones and lacks some. The sample lists 20,000 to 25,000 clones; approximately 83% were seen once. This sequence originates from a human donor with HPV-associated anogenital cancer. The sequences come from blood, collected from a patient who underwent chemoradiotherapy. This rearrangement joins TRBV7-8 to TRBJ1-2; weak D call: TRBD1 (6 bases). CDR3 coding DNA: TGTGCCAGCAGCTTAGCACGGGGGGGCCATGGCTACACCTTC. It encodes CASSLARGGHGYTF.